What follows are 21 T cell receptor beta chains derived from one specimen sequenced in a study of T cell repertoires in cytomegalovirus infection. TCRdb used MiXCR to reprocess the reads, holding one entry per CDR3 protein. Found here are 680,000 or so distinct CDR3 sequences, approximately 34% of them singletons; the top ten hold 2.8%. Material: PBMCs. The receptors stem from a human donor in good health (CMV status not recorded). Some clones in this sample may be carry-over from other donors' samples.

J is TRBJ1-5 and V is TRBV28; D possibly corresponds to TRBD1 (5 bases). Germline CDR1 and CDR2: MDHEN and SYDVKM. The V end lost 4 bases, the J end lost 8 bases, and 12 bases lay between the germline ends. The CDR3 is made up of 13 amino acids. CDR3 sequence (DNA): TGTGCCAGCAGTTCTACCATCAGGGAGCCCCAGCATTTT. It encodes CASSSTIREPQHF.

This clonotype was counted between two and nine times. The CDR3 spells CSARDRAAGEQFF. In DNA, the CDR3 is TGCAGTGCTAGAGACCGTGCGGCGGGCGAGCAGTTCTTC. The chain employs TRBV20-1 and TRBJ2-1; D perhaps matches TRBD2 (5 bases). Between the trimmed V and J ends, which lost 0 bases and 10 bases, there was a span of 13 bases. The CDR3 spans 13 residues. CDR1 is DFQATT and CDR2 is SNEGSKA in the germline V gene (reference sequence).

This clonotype was recorded at least ten times. The chain joins TRBV7-3 to TRBJ2-1, with a tentative D call TRBD1 (5 bases). Between the trimmed V and J ends, which lost 3 bases and 6 bases, there was a span of 18 bases. CDR3 size: 16 residues. Germline values: CDR1 SGHTA, CDR2 FQGTGA. The CDR3 DNA reads as TGTGCCAGCAGCTTGTACTGGTCAGGGCCCTCCAATGAGCAGTTCTTC. Translating it yields CASSLYWSGPSNEQFF.

The V and J genes are TRBV7-2 and TRBJ2-3, with 8 bases lining up with TRBD2. Trimming at V came to 5 bases and at J to 2 bases, leaving 15 bases not matched to a gene. CDR1 and CDR2 from the germline V gene are SGHTA and FQGNSA. The CDR3 has 18 residues. The CDR3: CASSAIPGLAGNTDTQYF. Written as DNA, the CDR3 is TGTGCCAGCAGCGCCATACCCGGACTAGCCGGAAACACAGATACGCAGTATTTT. Full variable domain (rest looked up from reference TRBV7-2 and TRBJ2-3): GAGVSQSPSNKVTEKGKDVELRCDPISGHTALYWYRQSLGQGLEFLIYFQGNSAPDKSGLPSDRFSAERTGGSVSTLTIQRTQQEDSAVYLCASSAIPGLAGNTDTQYFGPGTRLTVL.

A few counts support this clonotype. The chain combines TRBV7-9 with TRBJ2-7, with D hard to call. The CDR3 runs 14 residues. Trimming left V 4 bases short and J 3 bases short, with 13 bases between. Germline V gives CDR1 SEHNR, CDR2 FQNEAQ (reference sequence). The CDR3 spells CASSSMLVHYEQYF. The CDR3 DNA is TGTGCCAGCAGCTCAATGTTGGTACACTACGAGCAGTACTTC.

The chain employs TRBV28 and TRBJ1-5; D is ambiguous. Trimming stripped 5 bases from V and 8 bases from J, with 10 bases between. The CDR3 runs 12 residues. Germline lookup yields CDR1 MDHEN and CDR2 SYDVKM. The CDR3 here is CASSASGEPQHF. CDR3 bases: TGTGCCAGCAGTGCTAGCGGGGAGCCCCAGCATTTT.

The chain joins TRBV29-1 to TRBJ2-1, with no clear D. Trimming left V 3 bases short and J 4 bases short, with 10 bases between. This CDR3 spans 13 amino acids. In germline, CDR1 is SQVTM, CDR2 ANQGSEA. This CDR3 reads CSVDSHRYNEQFF. As DNA, the CDR3 is TGCAGCGTTGATAGTCACCGATACAATGAGCAGTTCTTC.

This clonotype was found a few times. The rearrangement joins TRBV19 to TRBJ2-1; D gene ambiguous. Germline values: CDR1 LNHDA, CDR2 SQIVND (reference sequence). CDR3 length: 17 amino acids. V was cut by 1 base and J by 6 bases, with 19 bases left in between. As DNA, the CDR3 is TGTGCCAGTAGTATAGGTCTCAGCCTGGGGATTATCAATGAGCAGTTCTTC. As protein: CASSIGLSLGIINEQFF.

The gene calls are TRBV19 and TRBJ2-7, with D possibly TRBD2 on 6 matching bases. The CDR3 runs to 17 residues. CDR1 is LNHDA, CDR2 SQIVND, per germline (reference sequence). Trimming took 7 bases from V and 6 from J, leaving 28 bases between them. Written as DNA, the CDR3 is TGTGCCAGTATTGGGGCGGGGTTGCCCCGAACGACCACCGAGCAGTACTTC. Translation: CASIGAGLPRTTTEQYF.

This clonotype turned up a few times. The chain joins TRBV30 to TRBJ2-5, with 8 bases that match TRBD2. CDR3 length: 11 residues. CDR1 and CDR2 from the germline V gene are GTSNPN and SVGIG (reference sequence). Trimming removed 7 bases from V and 5 bases from J; junction bases left unmatched: 3. Here the CDR3 reads CALAGLETQYF. The DNA for the CDR3 is TGTGCCTTAGCGGGGCTGGAGACCCAGTACTTC.

This clonotype was counted only a few times. V is TRBV28 and J is TRBJ2-3; unclear D gene. CDR3 length: 15 amino acids. With 3 bases removed from V and 0 bases from J, the gap between germline ends came to 10 bases. CDR1 and CDR2 from the germline V gene are MDHEN and SYDVKM. CDR3 nucleotide sequence: TGTGCCAGCAGTTTGTTAACAGCTAGCACAGATACGCAGTATTTT. This sequence encodes CASSLLTASTDTQYF.

The V and J genes are TRBV14 and TRBJ2-3, with 10 bases identical to TRBD2. Trimming cost V 2 bases and J 4 bases; bases outside gene matches: 9. The CDR3 has 17 residues. The germline V gene encodes CDR1 SGHDN and CDR2 FVKESK. Here the CDR3 reads CASSQFGAGGPPDTQYF. The CDR3 DNA follows: TGTGCCAGCAGCCAATTCGGAGCGGGAGGGCCCCCAGATACGCAGTATTTT.

In the case of this clonotype: This may come from a read error, since a much larger clone is one base off. The J gene is TRBJ1-6, the V gene TRBV7-8, with a weak D call TRBD1 (5 bases). CDR1 is SGHVS, CDR2 FQNEAQ, per germline. The CDR3 sequence is 16 residues long. The CDR3 bases are TGTGCCAGCAGCTTAGACCAGGGAGGGAGTTATTCACCCCTCCCCTTT. This sequence encodes CASSLDQGGSYSPLPF.

The chain joins TRBV29-1 to TRBJ2-7; D may be TRBD2 (5 bases). Germline V gene data show CDR1 as SQVTM and CDR2 as ANQGSEA. The V end was cut by 6 bases, the J end by 4 bases, with 10 bases between. This CDR3 contains 11 residues. In DNA, the CDR3 is TGCAGCGTCAAGCGGAGGTACGAGCAGTACTTC. Translating it yields CSVKRRYEQYF.

This clonotype was counted at least ten times. The chain combines TRBV29-1 with TRBJ2-1; no clear D gene. The V gene's germline CDR1 is SQVTM and CDR2 ANQGSEA. The CDR3 is 10 amino acids. The V end was cut by 7 bases, the J end by 5 bases, with 6 bases between. The CDR3 region is CSAGNNEQFF. CDR3 DNA: TGCAGCGCTGGGAACAATGAGCAGTTCTTC.

DNA of the CDR3: TGTGCCAGCAGCCAGACAGCGGGAGAGACCTACGAGCAGTACTTC. It translates to CASSQTAGETYEQYF. The J gene is TRBJ2-7, the V gene TRBV14; 8 bases are shared with TRBD2. There are 15 residues in the CDR3. Germline-derived CDR1 and CDR2 are SGHDN and FVKESK. V was clipped by 3 bases and J by 2 bases; unmatched bases: 6. The entire variable domain, with the rest obtained from reference TRBV14 and TRBJ2-7, is as follows: EAGVTQFPSHSVIEKGQTVTLRCDPISGHDNLYWYRRVMGKEIKFLLHFVKESKQDESGMPNNRFLAERTGGTYSTLKVQPAELEDSGVYFCASSQTAGETYEQYFGPGTRLTVT.

This clonotype turned up a few times. CDR3 in amino acids: CASSLAGGVTYEQYF. In DNA, the CDR3 is TGTGCCAGCAGTTTAGCGGGGGGCGTAACCTACGAGCAGTACTTC. The chain joins TRBV6-6 to TRBJ2-7; 10 bases match TRBD2. CDR3 length: 15 residues. Germline CDR1 and CDR2: MNHNY and SVGAGI (reference sequence). V trimming: 4 bases; J trimming: 2 bases; junction bases outside the gene matches: 5.

This chain joins TRBV6-1 and TRBJ2-1; 13 bases match TRBD2. V was pared by 5 bases and J by 7 bases, with 8 bases of the junction left unmatched. The CDR3 has 16 residues. Germline CDR1 reads MNHNS; CDR2 reads SASEGT. The DNA for the CDR3 is TGTGCCAGCAGTCCGAATCGACTAGCGGGAGGAAATGAGCAGTTCTTC. Translated: CASSPNRLAGGNEQFF.

J is TRBJ1-2 and V is TRBV6-5, with unresolved D. Germline CDR1 and CDR2: MNHEY and SVGAGI. The CDR3 sequence is 16 residues long. V gave up 7 bases and J gave up 4 bases, with 22 bases separating them. CDR3 nucleotide sequence: TGTGCCAGCACCCCAAGGGAACAAGGACCCCCCTATGGCTACACCTTC. This sequence encodes CASTPREQGPPYGYTF.

The genes are TRBV6-4 and TRBJ1-4, with 8 bases aligning to TRBD1. Germline V CDR1 and CDR2: MRHNA, SNTAGT. The CDR3 runs to 14 residues. The V segment lost 7 bases and the J segment 5 bases; nucleotides outside the gene matches: 6. The CDR3: CASMKRDRNEKLFF. The CDR3 DNA sequence: TGTGCCAGCATGAAAAGGGACAGGAATGAAAAACTGTTTTTT.

This clonotype was counted a few times. The chain recombines TRBV5-6 with TRBJ2-1, with 11 bases matching TRBD1. V was clipped by 5 bases and J by 9 bases; unmatched bases: 7. Germline V gene data show CDR1 as SGHDT and CDR2 as YYEEEE. The CDR3 sequence is 14 residues long. CDR3 sequence reads: CASSPGTGGGEQFF. CDR3 in DNA: TGTGCCAGCAGTCCAGGGACAGGGGGAGGTGAGCAGTTCTTC.